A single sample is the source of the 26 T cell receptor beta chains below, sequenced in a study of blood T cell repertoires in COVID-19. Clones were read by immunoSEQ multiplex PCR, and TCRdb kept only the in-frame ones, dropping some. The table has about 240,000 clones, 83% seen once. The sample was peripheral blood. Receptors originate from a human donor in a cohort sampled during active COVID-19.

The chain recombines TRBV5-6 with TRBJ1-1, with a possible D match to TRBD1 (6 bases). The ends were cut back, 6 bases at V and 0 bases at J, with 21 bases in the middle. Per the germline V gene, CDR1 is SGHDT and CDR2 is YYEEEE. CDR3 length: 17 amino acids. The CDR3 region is CASNQVTRTEMNTEAFF. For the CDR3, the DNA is TGTGCCAGCAACCAAGTCACAAGGACAGAAATGAACACTGAAGCTTTCTTT.

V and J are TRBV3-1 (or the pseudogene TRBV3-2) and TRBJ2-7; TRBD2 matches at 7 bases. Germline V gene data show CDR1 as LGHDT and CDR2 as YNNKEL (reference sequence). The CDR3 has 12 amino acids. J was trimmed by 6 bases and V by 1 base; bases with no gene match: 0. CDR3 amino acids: CASSQAGGEQYF. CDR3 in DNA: TGTGCCAGCAGCCAAGCGGGGGGCGAGCAGTACTTC.

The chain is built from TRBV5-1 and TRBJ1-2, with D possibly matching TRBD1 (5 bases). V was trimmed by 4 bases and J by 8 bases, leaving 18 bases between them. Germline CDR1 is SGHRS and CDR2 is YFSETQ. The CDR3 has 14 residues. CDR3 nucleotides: TGCGCCAGCAGCGTAGACAGCGAACTGTGGGGCTACACCTTC. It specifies CASSVDSELWGYTF.

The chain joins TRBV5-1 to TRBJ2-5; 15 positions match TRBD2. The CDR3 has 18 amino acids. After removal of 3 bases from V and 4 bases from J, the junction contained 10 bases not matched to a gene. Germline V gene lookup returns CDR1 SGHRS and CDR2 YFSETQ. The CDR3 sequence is CASSSSGTSGRNRETQYF. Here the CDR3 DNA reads TGCGCCAGCAGCTCATCCGGGACTAGCGGGAGGAATAGAGAGACCCAGTACTTC.

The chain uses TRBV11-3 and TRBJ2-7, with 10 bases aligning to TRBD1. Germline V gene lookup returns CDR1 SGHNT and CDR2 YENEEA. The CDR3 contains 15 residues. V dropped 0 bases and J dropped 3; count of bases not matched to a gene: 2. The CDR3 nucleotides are TGTGCCAGCAGCTTAGACCGGGACAGGGGCTACGAGCAGTACTTC. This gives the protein CASSLDRDRGYEQYF.

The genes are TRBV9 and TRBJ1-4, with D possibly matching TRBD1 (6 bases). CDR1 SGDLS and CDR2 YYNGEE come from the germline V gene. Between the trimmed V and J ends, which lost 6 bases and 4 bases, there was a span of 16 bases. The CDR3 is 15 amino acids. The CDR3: CASIPGGAVNEKLFF. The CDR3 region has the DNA TGTGCCAGCATCCCGGGGGGGGCAGTTAATGAAAAACTGTTTTTT. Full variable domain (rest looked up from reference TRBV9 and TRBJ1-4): DSGVTQTPKHLITATGQRVTLRCSPRSGDLSVYWYQQSLDQGLQFLIQYYNGEERAKGNILERFSAQQFPDLHSELNLSSLELGDSALYFCASIPGGAVNEKLFFGSGTQLSVL.

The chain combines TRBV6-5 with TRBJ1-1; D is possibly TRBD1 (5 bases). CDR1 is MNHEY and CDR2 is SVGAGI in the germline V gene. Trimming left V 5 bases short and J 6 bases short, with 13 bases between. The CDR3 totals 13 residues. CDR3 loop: CASSRAGFPEAFF. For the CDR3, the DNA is TGTGCCAGCAGTCGAGCAGGGTTTCCTGAAGCTTTCTTT.

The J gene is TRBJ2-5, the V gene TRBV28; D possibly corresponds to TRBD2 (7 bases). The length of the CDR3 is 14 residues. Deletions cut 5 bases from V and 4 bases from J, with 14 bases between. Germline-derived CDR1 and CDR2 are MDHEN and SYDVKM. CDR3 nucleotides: TGTGCCAGCAGTCGAGGGGGAGGGCGAGAGACCCAGTACTTC. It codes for CASSRGGGRETQYF.

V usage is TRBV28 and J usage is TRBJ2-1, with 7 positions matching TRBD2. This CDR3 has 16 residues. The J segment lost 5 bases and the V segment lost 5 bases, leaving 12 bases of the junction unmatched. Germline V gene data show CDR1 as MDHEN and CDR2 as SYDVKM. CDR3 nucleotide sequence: TGTGCCAGCAGTCCGATAACCATTCTAGCGGACAATGAGCAGTTCTTC. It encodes CASSPITILADNEQFF.

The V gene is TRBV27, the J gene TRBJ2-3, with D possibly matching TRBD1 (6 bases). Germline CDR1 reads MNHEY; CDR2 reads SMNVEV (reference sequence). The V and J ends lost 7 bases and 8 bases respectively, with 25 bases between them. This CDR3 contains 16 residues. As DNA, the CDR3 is TGTGCCAGCATTCCTTCGACCGTACCAGGGGCGAGTACGCAGTATTTT. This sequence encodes CASIPSTVPGASTQYF.

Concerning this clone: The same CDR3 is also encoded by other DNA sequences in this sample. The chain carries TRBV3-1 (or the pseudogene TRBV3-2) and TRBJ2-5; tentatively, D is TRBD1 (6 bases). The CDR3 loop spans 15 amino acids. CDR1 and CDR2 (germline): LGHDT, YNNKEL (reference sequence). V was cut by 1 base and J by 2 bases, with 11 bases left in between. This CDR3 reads CASSQGAGQQETQYF. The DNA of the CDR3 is TGTGCCAGCAGCCAAGGGGCAGGACAGCAAGAGACCCAGTACTTC.

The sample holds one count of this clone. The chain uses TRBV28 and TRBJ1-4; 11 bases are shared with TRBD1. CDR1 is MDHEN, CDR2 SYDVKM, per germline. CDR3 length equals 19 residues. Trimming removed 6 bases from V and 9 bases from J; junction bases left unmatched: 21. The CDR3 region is CASSPPAAGQGEKGKKLFF. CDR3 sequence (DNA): TGTGCCAGCAGCCCCCCGGCGGCGGGACAGGGGGAGAAAGGGAAAAAACTGTTTTTT.

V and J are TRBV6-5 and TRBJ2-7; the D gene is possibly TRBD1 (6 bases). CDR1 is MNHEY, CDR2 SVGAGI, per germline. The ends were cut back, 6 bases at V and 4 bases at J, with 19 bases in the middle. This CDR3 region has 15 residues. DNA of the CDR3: TGTGCCAGCAGGCCGACAGGTCCCAAAATGTACGAGCAGTACTTC. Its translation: CASRPTGPKMYEQYF.

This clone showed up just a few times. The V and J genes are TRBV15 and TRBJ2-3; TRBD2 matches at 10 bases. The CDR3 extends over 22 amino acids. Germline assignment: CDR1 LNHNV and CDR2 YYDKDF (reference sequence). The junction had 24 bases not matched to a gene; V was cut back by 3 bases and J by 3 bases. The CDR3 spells CATSSKNTGLAGALRDTDTQYF. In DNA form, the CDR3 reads TGTGCCACCAGCAGTAAAAACACCGGGCTAGCGGGGGCCTTGAGGGATACAGATACGCAGTATTTT.

The CDR3 loop is CASSPGLRQPQHF. The CDR3, as DNA: TGTGCCAGTAGTCCTGGGCTTCGTCAGCCCCAGCATTTT. V is TRBV19 and J is TRBJ1-5; D is uncertain. The CDR3 runs 13 residues. Germline CDR1 and CDR2: LNHDA and SQIVND (reference sequence). V was shortened by 5 bases and J by 6 bases, with 11 bases between the two germline ends. Supplemented by reference TRBV19 and TRBJ1-5, the full variable domain reads DGGITQSPKYLFRKEGQNVTLSCEQNLNHDAMYWYRQDPGQGLRLIYYSQIVNDFQKGDIAEGYSVSREKKESFPLTVTSAQKNPTAFYLCASSPGLRQPQHFGDGTRLSIL.

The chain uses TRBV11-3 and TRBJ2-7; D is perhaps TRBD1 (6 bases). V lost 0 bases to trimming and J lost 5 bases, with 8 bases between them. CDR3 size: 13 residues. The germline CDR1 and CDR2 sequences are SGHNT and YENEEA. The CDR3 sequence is CASSLDRGHEQYF. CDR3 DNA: TGTGCCAGCAGCTTAGACAGGGGCCACGAGCAGTACTTC.

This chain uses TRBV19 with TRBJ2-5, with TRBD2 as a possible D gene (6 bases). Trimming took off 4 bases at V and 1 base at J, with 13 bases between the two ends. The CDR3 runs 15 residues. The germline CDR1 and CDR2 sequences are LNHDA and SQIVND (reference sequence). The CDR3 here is CASSSPSASQETQYF. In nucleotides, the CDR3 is TGTGCCAGTAGTAGTCCTAGCGCCTCCCAAGAGACCCAGTACTTC.

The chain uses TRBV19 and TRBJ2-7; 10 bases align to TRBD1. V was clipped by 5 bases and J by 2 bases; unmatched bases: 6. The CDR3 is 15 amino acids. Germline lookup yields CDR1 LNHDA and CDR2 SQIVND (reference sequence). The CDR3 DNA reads TGTGCCAGTAGTGGAGACAGGGGGCTGACCTACGAGCAGTACTTC. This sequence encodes CASSGDRGLTYEQYF.

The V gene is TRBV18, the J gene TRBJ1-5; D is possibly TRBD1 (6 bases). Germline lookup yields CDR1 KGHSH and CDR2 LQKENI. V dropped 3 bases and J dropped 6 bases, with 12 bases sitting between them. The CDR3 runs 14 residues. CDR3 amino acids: CASSPIAGAQPQHF. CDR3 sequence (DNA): TGTGCCAGCTCACCTATTGCGGGGGCTCAGCCCCAGCATTTT.

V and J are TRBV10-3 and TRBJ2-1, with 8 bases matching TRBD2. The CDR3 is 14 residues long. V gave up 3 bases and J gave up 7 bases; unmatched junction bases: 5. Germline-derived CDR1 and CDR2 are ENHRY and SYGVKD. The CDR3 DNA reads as TGTGCCATCAGTGACGGGGGGGGGCGGAATGAGCAGTTCTTC. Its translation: CAISDGGGRNEQFF.

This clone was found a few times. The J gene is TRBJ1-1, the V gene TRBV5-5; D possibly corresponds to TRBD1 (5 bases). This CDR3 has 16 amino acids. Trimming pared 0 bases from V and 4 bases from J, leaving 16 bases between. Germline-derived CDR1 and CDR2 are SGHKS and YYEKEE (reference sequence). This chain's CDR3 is CASSLAGGNFVTEAFF. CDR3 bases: TGTGCCAGCAGCTTGGCGGGGGGGAATTTCGTCACTGAAGCTTTCTTT. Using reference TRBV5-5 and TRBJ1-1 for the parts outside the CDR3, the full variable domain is DAGVTQSPTHLIKTRGQQVTLRCSPISGHKSVSWYQQVLGQGPQFIFQYYEKEERGRGNFPDRFSARQFPNYSSELNVNALLLGDSALYLCASSLAGGNFVTEAFFGQGTRLTVV.

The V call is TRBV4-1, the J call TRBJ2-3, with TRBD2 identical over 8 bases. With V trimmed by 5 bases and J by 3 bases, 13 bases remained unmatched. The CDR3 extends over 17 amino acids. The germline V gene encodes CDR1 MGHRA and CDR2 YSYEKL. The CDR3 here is CASSAERASGQTDTQYF. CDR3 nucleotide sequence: TGCGCCAGCAGCGCGGAACGGGCTAGCGGGCAGACAGATACGCAGTATTTT.

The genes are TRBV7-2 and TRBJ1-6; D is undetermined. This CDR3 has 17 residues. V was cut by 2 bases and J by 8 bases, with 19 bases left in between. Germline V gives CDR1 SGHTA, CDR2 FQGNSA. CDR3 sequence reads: CASSLFGGSLLDSPLHF. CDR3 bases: TGTGCCAGCAGCTTATTTGGCGGGTCCCTCTTGGATTCACCCCTCCACTTT. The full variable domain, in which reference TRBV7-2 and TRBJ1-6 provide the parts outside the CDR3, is GAGVSQSPSNKVTEKGKDVELRCDPISGHTALYWYRQSLGQGLEFLIYFQGNSAPDKSGLPSDRFSAERTGGSVSTLTIQRTQQEDSAVYLCASSLFGGSLLDSPLHFGNGTRLTVT.

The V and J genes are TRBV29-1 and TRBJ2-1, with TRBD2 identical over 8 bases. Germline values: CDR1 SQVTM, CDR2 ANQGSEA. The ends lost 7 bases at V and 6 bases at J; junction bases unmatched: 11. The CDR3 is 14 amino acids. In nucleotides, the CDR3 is TGCAGCGCCTCCGGGACTAGGGGTACCAATGAGCAGTTCTTC. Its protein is CSASGTRGTNEQFF.

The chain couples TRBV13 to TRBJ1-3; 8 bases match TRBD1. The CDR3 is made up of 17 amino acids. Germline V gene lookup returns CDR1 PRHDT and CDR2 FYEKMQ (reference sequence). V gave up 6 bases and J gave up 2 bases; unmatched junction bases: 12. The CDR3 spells CASRQTGAPFPGNTIYF. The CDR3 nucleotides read TGTGCCAGCAGACAGACAGGGGCCCCTTTCCCTGGAAACACCATATATTTT.

In DNA form, the CDR3 reads TGTGCCAGCAGCCAAGGCGGAGGTCTAGCGGGAGCGGGCAATGAGCAGTTCTTC. It translates to CASSQGGGLAGAGNEQFF. The chain uses TRBV4-2 and TRBJ2-1; TRBD2 aligns across 10 bases. Germline CDR1 is LGHNA and CDR2 is YNFKEQ. V gave up 1 base and J gave up 6 bases; unmatched junction bases: 12. The CDR3 has 18 residues.